This T cell receptor beta chain was observed in a study of CD8+ T cells in alopecia areata. Study context: Treated patients took oral tofacitinib at 5 to 10 mg twice daily. General study results and limits: There were many expanded lesional clones persisting in scalp and blood during tofacitinib.

The CDR3 totals 15 residues. The germline V gene has CDR1 MNHEY and CDR2 SVGAGI. The V and J ends lost 0 bases and 1 base, in that order; junction bases with no gene match: 1. Specified treatment: oral pan-JAK inhibitor, 5-10 mg twice daily. It was cDNA, reverse transcribed from extracted RNA, that served as the sequencing template. Generated by immunoSEQ multiplex PCR, the TCRdb table keeps only in-frame clones and is missing some. The sample includes a few hundred thousand clones, 60% of them seen just once. Note on this clone: The antigen is unknown.

This material consisted of CD4+ T cells sorted from blood, taken at week 52, from a patient treated with tofacitinib. The chain uses TRBV6-5 and TRBJ1-2, with 8 bases fitting TRBD1. The receptor was derived from a human donor with alopecia areata. The CDR3 here is CASSYSGQVNYGYTF. In nucleotides, the CDR3 is TGTGCCAGCAGTTACTCGGGACAGGTTAACTATGGCTACACCTTC.